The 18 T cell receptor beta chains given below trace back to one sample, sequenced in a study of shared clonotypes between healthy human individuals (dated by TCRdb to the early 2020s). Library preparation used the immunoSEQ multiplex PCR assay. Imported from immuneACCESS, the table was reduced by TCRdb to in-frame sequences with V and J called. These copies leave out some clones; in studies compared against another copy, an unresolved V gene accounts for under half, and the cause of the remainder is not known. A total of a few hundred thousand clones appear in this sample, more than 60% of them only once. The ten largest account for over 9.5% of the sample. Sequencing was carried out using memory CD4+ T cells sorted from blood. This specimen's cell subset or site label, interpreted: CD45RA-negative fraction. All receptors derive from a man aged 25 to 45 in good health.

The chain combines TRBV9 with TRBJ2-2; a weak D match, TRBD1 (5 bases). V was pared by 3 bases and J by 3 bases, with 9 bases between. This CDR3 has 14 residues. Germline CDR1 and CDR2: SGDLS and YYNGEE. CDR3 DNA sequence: TGTGCCAGCAGCGGGCTAGGGGACACCGGGGAGCTGTTTTTT. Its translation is CASSGLGDTGELFF.

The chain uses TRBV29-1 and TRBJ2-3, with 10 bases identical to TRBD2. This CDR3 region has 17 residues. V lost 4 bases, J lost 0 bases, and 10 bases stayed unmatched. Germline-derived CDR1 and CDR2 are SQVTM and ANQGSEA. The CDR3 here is CSVGGLADRASTDTQYF. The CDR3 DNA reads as TGCAGCGTTGGAGGACTAGCGGACAGGGCTAGCACAGATACGCAGTATTTT.

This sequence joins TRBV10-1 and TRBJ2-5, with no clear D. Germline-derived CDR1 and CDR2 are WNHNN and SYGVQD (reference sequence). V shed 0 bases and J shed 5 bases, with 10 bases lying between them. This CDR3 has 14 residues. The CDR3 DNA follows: TGCGCCAGCAGTGAGTCCCTCCGGCGGGAGACCCAGTACTTC. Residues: CASSESLRRETQYF.

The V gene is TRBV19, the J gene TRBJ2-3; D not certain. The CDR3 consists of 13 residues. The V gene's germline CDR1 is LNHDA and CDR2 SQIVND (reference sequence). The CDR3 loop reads CATVVTSTDTQYF. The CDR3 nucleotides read TGTGCAACAGTTGTGACTAGCACAGATACGCAGTATTTT.

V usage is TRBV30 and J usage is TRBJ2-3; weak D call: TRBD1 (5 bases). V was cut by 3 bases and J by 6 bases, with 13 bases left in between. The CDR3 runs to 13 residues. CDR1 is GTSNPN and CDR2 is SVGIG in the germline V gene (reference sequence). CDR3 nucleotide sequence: TGTGCCTGGAGAAGGGGCTTGTCGGATACGCAGTATTTT. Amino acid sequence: CAWRRGLSDTQYF.

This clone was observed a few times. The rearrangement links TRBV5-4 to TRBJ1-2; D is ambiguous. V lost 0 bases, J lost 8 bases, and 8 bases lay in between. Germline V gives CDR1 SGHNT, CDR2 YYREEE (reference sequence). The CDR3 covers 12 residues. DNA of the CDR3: TGTGCCAGCAGCTTGGACCTTAGCGGCTACACCTTC. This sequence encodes CASSLDLSGYTF. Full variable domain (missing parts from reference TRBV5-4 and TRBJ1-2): ETGVTQSPTHLIKTRGQQVTLRCSSQSGHNTVSWYQQALGQGPQFIFQYYREEENGRGNFPPRFSGLQFPNYSSELNVNALELDDSALYLCASSLDLSGYTFGSGTRLTVV.

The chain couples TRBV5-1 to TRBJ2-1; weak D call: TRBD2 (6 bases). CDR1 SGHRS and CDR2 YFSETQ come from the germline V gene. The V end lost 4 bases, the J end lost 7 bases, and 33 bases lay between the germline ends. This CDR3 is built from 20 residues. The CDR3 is CASSPTRRRMGLDVRNEQFF. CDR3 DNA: TGCGCCAGCAGCCCCACTCGTCGCAGGATGGGACTTGATGTTCGGAATGAGCAGTTCTTC.

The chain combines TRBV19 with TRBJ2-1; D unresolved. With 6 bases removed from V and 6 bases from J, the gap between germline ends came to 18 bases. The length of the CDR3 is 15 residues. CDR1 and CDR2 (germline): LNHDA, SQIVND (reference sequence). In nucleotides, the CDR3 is TGTGCCAGTAGCGTGACTGGACGGACGACCAATGAGCAGTTCTTC. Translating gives CASSVTGRTTNEQFF.

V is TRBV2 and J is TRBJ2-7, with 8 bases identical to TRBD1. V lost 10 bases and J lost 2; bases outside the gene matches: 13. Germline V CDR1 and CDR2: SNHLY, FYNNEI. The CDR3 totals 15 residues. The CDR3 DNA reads TGTGCCACCCGGAAGACAGGGGCCATTGCCTACGAGCAGTACTTC. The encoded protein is CATRKTGAIAYEQYF.

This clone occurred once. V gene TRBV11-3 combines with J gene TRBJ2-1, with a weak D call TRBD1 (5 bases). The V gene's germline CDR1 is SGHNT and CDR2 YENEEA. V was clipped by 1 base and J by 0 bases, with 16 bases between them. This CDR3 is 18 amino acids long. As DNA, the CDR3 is TGTGCCAGCAGCTTAGGAGTAGGGGTCTCCCGCTCCTACAATGAGCAGTTCTTC. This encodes CASSLGVGVSRSYNEQFF.

CDR3 in DNA: TGTGCCAGCTCACCAAGTTACAATGAGCAGTTCTTC. Its translation is CASSPSYNEQFF. The V and J genes are TRBV18 and TRBJ2-1; D gene ambiguous. V lost 2 bases and J lost 4, with 3 bases in between. Germline CDR1 is KGHSH and CDR2 is LQKENI. This CDR3 region has 12 residues.

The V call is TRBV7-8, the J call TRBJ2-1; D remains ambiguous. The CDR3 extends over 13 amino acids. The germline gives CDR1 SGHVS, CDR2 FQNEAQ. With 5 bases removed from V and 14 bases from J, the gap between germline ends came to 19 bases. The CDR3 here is CASSTLSGRTEFF. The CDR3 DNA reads TGTGCCAGCAGCACCCTCTCGGGTAGGACGGAGTTCTTC.

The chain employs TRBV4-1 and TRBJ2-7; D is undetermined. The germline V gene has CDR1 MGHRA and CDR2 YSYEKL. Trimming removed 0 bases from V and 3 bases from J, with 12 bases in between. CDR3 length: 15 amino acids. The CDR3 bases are TGCGCCAGCAGCCAAGAGATAAGAAGGAACTACGAGCAGTACTTC. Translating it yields CASSQEIRRNYEQYF.

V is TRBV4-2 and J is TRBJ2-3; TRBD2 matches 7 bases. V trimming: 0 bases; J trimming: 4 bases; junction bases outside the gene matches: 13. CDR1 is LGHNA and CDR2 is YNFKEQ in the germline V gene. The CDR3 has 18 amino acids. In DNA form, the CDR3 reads TGTGCCAGCAGCCAAGAGGTCCTCCTGGCTAGCGGCGCAGATACGCAGTATTTT. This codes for CASSQEVLLASGADTQYF.

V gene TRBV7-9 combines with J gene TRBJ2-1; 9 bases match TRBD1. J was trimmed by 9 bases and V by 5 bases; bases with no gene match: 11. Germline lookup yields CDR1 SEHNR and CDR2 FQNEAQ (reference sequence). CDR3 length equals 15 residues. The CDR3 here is CASSGKGQGLGEQFF. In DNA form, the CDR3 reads TGTGCCAGCAGCGGAAAGGGACAGGGACTTGGTGAGCAGTTCTTC.

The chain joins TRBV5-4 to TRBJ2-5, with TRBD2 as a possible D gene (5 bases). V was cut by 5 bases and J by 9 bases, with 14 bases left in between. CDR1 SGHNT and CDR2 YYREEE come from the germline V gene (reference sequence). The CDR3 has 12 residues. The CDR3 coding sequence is TGTGCCAGCAGGTCCGACGGAGGTCCCCAGTACTTC. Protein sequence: CASRSDGGPQYF.

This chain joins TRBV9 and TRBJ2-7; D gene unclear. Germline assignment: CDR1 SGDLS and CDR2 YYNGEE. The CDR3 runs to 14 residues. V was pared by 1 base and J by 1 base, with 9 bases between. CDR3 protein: CASSVRADSYEQYF. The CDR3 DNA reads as TGTGCCAGCAGCGTACGGGCGGATTCCTACGAGCAGTACTTC.

Here the CDR3 DNA reads TGTGCCAGCTCACCGACCGGGACCCCCGAGGGGGATACGCAGTATTTT. Its translation is CASSPTGTPEGDTQYF. The genes are TRBV18 and TRBJ2-3; possibly TRBD1 or TRBD2 for D (5 bases each). V gave up 3 bases and J gave up 6 bases, with 19 bases separating them. Germline values: CDR1 KGHSH, CDR2 LQKENI. The CDR3 runs to 16 residues.